The source of this TCR beta chain is a study of blood T cell repertoires in COVID-19. About the research overall: There were acute and convalescent COVID-19 samples, and they came from the United States, Italy and Spain. PBMCs, B-cell-depleted T cells, or T cells provided the cDNA or gDNA that made up the material.

This clone was found a few times. The authors' processing: Nucleated cell counts were estimated from reference gene primer amplification. Assay used: immunoSEQ multiplex PCR; TCRdb lists only in-frame clones, some missing. V and J calls and clone size come straight from that table; D and trimming were deduced from the DNA. The profile covers roughly 110,000 clones, with roughly 81% appearing a single time and roughly 1.4% taken by the ten largest. This CDR3 has 15 residues. CDR1 and CDR2 (germline): KGHSH, LQKENI. V dropped 4 bases and J dropped 4 bases, with 14 bases sitting between them. This receptor was identified in a man aged 40-49 years with acute or convalescent COVID-19. Sequencing was performed on peripheral blood. The chain has TRBV18 and TRBJ1-5, with a tentative D call TRBD1 (6 bases). CDR3 protein: CASSLQGQGNQPQHF. The CDR3 region has the DNA TGTGCCAGCTCACTCCAGGGGCAAGGGAATCAGCCCCAGCATTTT.